In this sample, the clone carrying this TCR beta chain turned up a few times. The antigen remains undetermined. Trimming stripped 2 bases from V and 5 bases from J, with 15 bases between. This CDR3 has 15 amino acids. The germline CDR1 and CDR2 sequences are MNHNS and SASEGT. MiXCR, run by TCRdb on the RT-PCR reads, gives a single entry per CDR3 protein. This sample carries about 310,000 distinct CDR3 sequences, 21% of them seen once, and the ten largest clones take roughly 10%. These data originate in a study of response to subunit inactivated influenza vaccine. Study-level findings and limits: Authors proposed each seasonal influenza vaccination draws in few new T cells.

The gene calls are TRBV6-1 and TRBJ2-5, with D maybe TRBD1 (5 bases). Sequenced material: PBMCs from blood, taken about 20 months after vaccination. The clonotype comes from a man aged 50 to 69 who received an inactivated influenza vaccine. The CDR3 nucleotides read TGTGCCAGCAGTGAAAATCAGGGCTCGACGGAGACCCAGTACTTC. It yields the protein CASSENQGSTETQYF.